Shown below are 21 T cell receptor beta chains from a single sample sequenced in a study of breast tumors, draining lymph nodes, adjacent tissues. Each CDR3 protein gets one entry after TCRdb re-called the multiplex PCR reads with MiXCR. Counted here are 13,000 or so distinct CDR3 sequences, roughly 60% occurring once; the ten biggest clones make up about half. Sequencing was carried out using tumor-adjacent breast tissue. These receptors originate from a female donor with breast cancer. Some clones in this sample may be carry-over from other donors' samples.

In this sample, this clonotype turned up many times. One junction end does not reproduce the germline sequence, and a read error may be involved. The chain joins TRBV5-1 to TRBJ2-5, with unresolved D. The CDR3 has 14 residues. Germline CDR1 is SGHRS and CDR2 is YFSETQ. The CDR3 DNA reads as TGCGCCAGCAGCTTGTCGGCAGCTCAAGACACCCAGTACTTC. Translation: CASSLSAAQDTQYF.

This clonotype was detected only a few times. The CDR3 loop reads CASSYPGLAGVADTQYF. DNA for the CDR3: TGTGCCAGCAGCTATCCGGGACTAGCGGGAGTAGCAGATACGCAGTATTTT. The J gene is TRBJ2-3, the V gene TRBV7-9; 14 bases line up with TRBD2. Per the germline V gene, CDR1 is SEHNR and CDR2 is FQNEAQ (reference sequence). CDR3 size: 17 residues. Trimming at V came to 4 bases and at J to 4 bases, leaving 7 bases not matched to a gene.

This clonotype was counted a few times. The rearrangement uses TRBV4-3 and TRBJ1-6; D is ambiguous. Germline CDR1 LGHNA, CDR2 YSLEER. The CDR3 consists of 14 residues. V lost 0 bases to trimming and J lost 10 bases, with 10 bases between them. The CDR3 DNA sequence: TGCGCCAGCAGCCAAGAGTTTGCGGGATCACCCCTCCACTTT. Its protein is CASSQEFAGSPLHF.

The chain employs TRBV14 and TRBJ1-6; 8 nucleotides match TRBD1. The V segment lost 0 bases and the J segment 7 bases; nucleotides outside the gene matches: 5. CDR3 length: 16 amino acids. The germline V gene encodes CDR1 SGHDN and CDR2 FVKESK. CDR3 protein: CASSQDLGQVNSPLHF. The CDR3 DNA follows: TGTGCCAGCAGCCAAGATCTGGGACAGGTGAATTCACCCCTCCACTTT. Full variable domain (rest looked up from reference TRBV14 and TRBJ1-6): EAGVTQFPSHSVIEKGQTVTLRCDPISGHDNLYWYRRVMGKEIKFLLHFVKESKQDESGMPNNRFLAERTGGTYSTLKVQPAELEDSGVYFCASSQDLGQVNSPLHFGNGTRLTVT.

The rearrangement uses TRBV13 and TRBJ1-4; D uncertain. This CDR3 region has 15 residues. CDR1 and CDR2 from the germline V gene are PRHDT and FYEKMQ (reference sequence). Trimming took off 2 bases at V and 3 bases at J, with 10 bases between the two ends. The CDR3 DNA sequence: TGTGCCAGCAGCTTATTGGGGTATGCTAATGAAAAACTGTTTTTT. This codes for CASSLLGYANEKLFF.

Details on this clonotype: The final CDR3 position lacks the conserved phenylalanine or tryptophan, pointing to a likely read error. Because the CDR3's place on the DNA is in doubt, the DNA is left out and the CDR3 is given as listed by TCRdb. This chain uses TRBV6-5 with TRBJ2-7; the D call in the table, TRBD1, was not verified against the DNA. Germline V gene lookup returns CDR1 MNHEY and CDR2 SVGAGI. The length of the CDR3 is 12 amino acids, counting both ends. The CDR3 region is CAGSLKTGVEYL.

V and J are TRBV29-1 and TRBJ1-3; D gene uncertain. The CDR3 covers 12 residues. Germline CDR1 SQVTM, CDR2 ANQGSEA. Trimming removed 4 bases from V and 2 bases from J, with 6 bases in between. The CDR3 DNA sequence: TGCAGCGTTGTAGGAGCTGGAAACACCATATATTTT. Its protein product is CSVVGAGNTIYF.

This clonotype was counted many times. V gene TRBV28 combines with J gene TRBJ1-5; possibly TRBD1 for D (5 bases). Germline V lookup: CDR1 MDHEN, CDR2 SYDVKM. Trimming removed 5 bases from V and 7 bases from J, with 15 bases in between. This CDR3 has 14 amino acids. CDR3 loop: CASSPGGGRQPQHF. CDR3 in DNA: TGTGCCAGCAGTCCCGGGGGGGGGAGGCAGCCCCAGCATTTT.

The chain joins TRBV19 to TRBJ2-3; D is perhaps TRBD1 (5 bases). The germline V gene has CDR1 LNHDA and CDR2 SQIVND (reference sequence). This CDR3 contains 14 residues. Trimming removed 1 base at V and 6 bases at J, with 11 bases between. CDR3 DNA: TGTGCCAGTAGTATAGTGGGCAGGGCGGATACGCAGTATTTT. Amino acid sequence: CASSIVGRADTQYF.

This clonotype is judged medium-sized. This sequence joins TRBV7-8 and TRBJ2-1; 8 nucleotides match TRBD2. This CDR3 comprises 17 residues. J gave up 2 bases and V 6 bases, and 12 bases lay outside the gene matches. The germline V gene encodes CDR1 SGHVS and CDR2 FQNEAQ. The CDR3 is CASSTVPSGYAYNEQFF. Written as DNA, the CDR3 is TGTGCCAGCAGTACCGTGCCTAGCGGGTATGCCTACAATGAGCAGTTCTTC.

The chain recombines TRBV5-1 with TRBJ2-7; D is unresolved. The length of the CDR3 is 11 residues. Trimming removed 7 bases at V and 2 bases at J, with 7 bases between. Germline CDR1 SGHRS, CDR2 YFSETQ. The CDR3 coding sequence is TGCGCCAGCTTAGGTACCTACGAGCAGTACTTC. The encoded protein is CASLGTYEQYF.

A word on this clonotype: An end of the junction does not agree with germline; a read error may underlie this. V usage is TRBV9 and J usage is TRBJ1-6; no clear D. Germline-derived CDR1 and CDR2 are SGDLS and YYNGEE. The CDR3 loop spans 13 amino acids. For the CDR3, the DNA is TGTGCCGGCAGCGTAGGGTCTAATTCACCCCTCCACTTT. It specifies CAGSVGSNSPLHF.

The V and J genes are TRBV2 and TRBJ1-5, with D maybe TRBD1 (5 bases). V was trimmed by 9 bases and J by 0 bases, leaving 9 bases between them. This CDR3 contains 13 residues. Per the germline V gene, CDR1 is SNHLY and CDR2 is FYNNEI. The CDR3 protein is CASQGDSNQPQHF. The CDR3 coding sequence is TGTGCCAGTCAGGGTGATAGCAATCAGCCCCAGCATTTT.

The CDR3 region is CASSSGGAFGANEKLFF. The CDR3 DNA reads TGTGCCAGTAGTAGCGGCGGGGCTTTCGGGGCTAATGAAAAACTGTTTTTT. This chain connects TRBV19 to TRBJ1-4, with D perhaps matching TRBD1 (5 bases). CDR1 is LNHDA and CDR2 is SQIVND in the germline V gene (reference sequence). Deletions cut 4 bases from V and 3 bases from J, with 18 bases between. The CDR3 is 17 amino acids.

This chain links TRBV6-6 with TRBJ2-3; the match to TRBD2 covers 12 bases. CDR1 is MNHNY, CDR2 SVGAGI, per germline (reference sequence). This CDR3 is built from 17 residues. Trimming removed 2 bases from V and 1 base from J; junction bases left unmatched: 4. CDR3 in DNA: TGTGCCAGCAGTTACGTCCGGACTAGCGGGGGCACAGATACGCAGTATTTT. Translating gives CASSYVRTSGGTDTQYF.

The rearrangement uses TRBV5-1 and TRBJ2-7, with unresolved D. Trimming left V 4 bases short and J 5 bases short, with 13 bases between. This CDR3 has 13 amino acids. The germline CDR1 and CDR2 sequences are SGHRS and YFSETQ. The CDR3 spells CASSLAPVNEQYF. CDR3 coding DNA: TGCGCCAGCAGCCTTGCCCCAGTGAACGAGCAGTACTTC.

Remarks on this clonotype: Sequence at one end of the junction differs from germline and may be a read error. The CDR3 DNA sequence: TGTACCAGCAGCCCCCCGGGTTACGAGCAGTACTTC. Translated, it gives CTSSPPGYEQYF. The gene calls are TRBV11-2 and TRBJ2-7; no clear D gene. Germline CDR1 and CDR2: SGHAT and FQNNGV. This CDR3 contains 12 residues.

The V and J genes are TRBV7-3 and TRBJ2-7; TRBD1 matches 7 bases. Germline assignment: CDR1 SGHTA and CDR2 FQGTGA. Trimming at V came to 5 bases and at J to 2 bases, leaving 18 bases not matched to a gene. The CDR3 extends over 18 amino acids. CDR3 protein: CASSPWLARQGNTYEQYF. CDR3 sequence (DNA): TGTGCCAGCAGCCCATGGTTAGCACGACAGGGTAATACCTACGAGCAGTACTTC.

This clonotype was recorded many times. One junction end disagrees with the germline gene, perhaps due to a read error. The chain combines TRBV5-1 with TRBJ1-2; tentatively, D is TRBD1 (5 bases). From germline, CDR1 is SGHRS and CDR2 YFSETQ. The CDR3 runs 14 residues. Here the CDR3 reads CASSFTGAYYGYAF. The DNA of the CDR3 is TGCGCCAGCAGCTTCACAGGAGCATACTACGGCTACGCCTTC.

This clonotype showed up many times. It may be a read error: a sequence one base away is much more abundant. The conserved closing phenylalanine or tryptophan is absent in this CDR3, likely reflecting a read error. The chain links TRBV20-1 to TRBJ1-2, with unresolved D. Germline-derived CDR1 and CDR2 are DFQATT and SNEGSKA (reference sequence). The CDR3 has 10 amino acids. V shed 6 bases and J shed 5 bases, with 7 bases lying between them. CDR3 coding DNA: TGCAGTGCGAATGTGTATGGCTACACCTCC. This codes for CSANVYGYTS.

The chain couples TRBV12-3 or TRBV12-4 to TRBJ2-2; the match to TRBD2 covers 7 bases. After removal of 5 bases from V and 6 bases from J, the junction contained 12 bases not matched to a gene. The CDR3 is 16 residues long. CDR3: CASSEGLSRFPGELFF. In DNA form, the CDR3 reads TGTGCCAGCAGTGAGGGACTATCGAGGTTTCCCGGGGAGCTGTTTTTT.